Below, 29 T cell receptor beta chains from the same sample are listed, as sequenced in a study of CD8 T cells in ankylosing spondylitis. Findings and limits, study-wide: Made up of about eight highly homologous variants, a TCR beta motif appeared characteristic of ankylosing spondylitis blood.

Antigen specificity for these receptors is unknown. TCRdb itself ran the 5' RACE reads through MiXCR, one entry per CDR3 protein. The sample holds approximately 500,000 distinct CDR3 sequences, more than 9.5% seen once. The sequencing input was blood, either unsorted or a sorted T cell fraction (not recorded which). The receptors stem from a male donor with ankylosing spondylitis.

The table lists this clonotype with a few counts. V gene TRBV25-1 combines with J gene TRBJ1-4; D gene ambiguous. Germline V gives CDR1 MGHDK, CDR2 SYGVNS. There are 17 residues in the CDR3. The germline V and J ends were trimmed by 2 bases and 3 bases, with 16 bases remaining between them. The CDR3 DNA follows: TGTGCCAGCAGTGAAAGGGCCTCTCGAGAGGCTAATGAAAAACTGTTTTTT. The encoded protein is CASSERASREANEKLFF.

This clonotype was counted ten times or more. The chain combines TRBV6-1 with TRBJ2-2, with 10 bases aligning to TRBD2. The CDR3 has 16 amino acids. Trimming removed 6 bases from V and 0 bases from J; junction bases left unmatched: 4. Per the germline V gene, CDR1 is MNHNS and CDR2 is SASEGT. DNA of the CDR3: TGTGCCAGCAGCCCGAGCGGGAGGGCGAACACCGGGGAGCTGTTTTTT. This encodes CASSPSGRANTGELFF.

This clonotype was detected only a few times. The V gene is TRBV7-9, the J gene TRBJ2-7; tentative D call: TRBD1 (6 bases). This CDR3 spans 13 amino acids. Between the trimmed V and J ends, which lost 6 bases and 4 bases, there was a span of 13 bases. Germline CDR1 reads SEHNR; CDR2 reads FQNEAQ (reference sequence). CDR3 DNA sequence: TGTGCCAGCAGTTGGGGACATGGATACGAGCAGTACTTC. Residues: CASSWGHGYEQYF.

A few counts support this clonotype. V gene TRBV20-1 combines with J gene TRBJ2-5; D remains ambiguous. Germline CDR1 is DFQATT and CDR2 is SNEGSKA (reference sequence). This CDR3 has 13 residues. V lost 8 bases and J lost 2, with 15 bases in between. CDR3 region: CSIVGSTQETQYF. The CDR3 coding sequence is TGCAGTATTGTAGGCAGTACACAAGAGACCCAGTACTTC.

This clonotype was detected only a few times. The chain employs TRBV5-1 and TRBJ2-7, with 7 bases identical to TRBD2. Germline CDR1 SGHRS, CDR2 YFSETQ. The CDR3 sequence is 16 residues long. V dropped 0 bases and J dropped 2; count of bases not matched to a gene: 8. This chain's CDR3 is CASSLEYRGRAYEQYF. CDR3 nucleotide sequence: TGCGCCAGCAGCTTGGAATATCGAGGGAGGGCCTACGAGCAGTACTTC.

This rearrangement joins TRBV24-1 to TRBJ2-5, with 10 positions matching TRBD1. The CDR3 extends over 15 amino acids. The V gene end was trimmed by 7 bases and the J gene end by 3 bases; junction bases not matched to a gene: 7. CDR1 is KGHDR and CDR2 is SFDVKD in the germline V gene. In DNA, the CDR3 is TGTGCCACCAGGAATTCCGGGACAGGGGAAGAGACCCAGTACTTC. Its translation: CATRNSGTGEETQYF.

The rearrangement uses TRBV20-1 and TRBJ2-7, with D hard to call. The CDR3 contains 13 residues. The V end lost 6 bases, the J end lost 0 bases, and 12 bases lay between the germline ends. Germline V CDR1 and CDR2: DFQATT, SNEGSKA (reference sequence). In DNA form, the CDR3 reads TGCAGTGCCTCGAACTCCCGCTCCTACGAGCAGTACTTC. Translation gives CSASNSRSYEQYF.

A few counts support this clonotype. The chain employs TRBV12-3 or TRBV12-4 and TRBJ1-5, with 7 bases aligning to TRBD1. CDR3 size: 16 residues. Trimming at V came to 6 bases and at J to 4 bases, leaving 12 bases not matched to a gene. CDR3 sequence (DNA): TGTGCCAGCAGCCTATCCGGGACAGAGAATAATCAGCCCCAGCATTTT. As protein: CASSLSGTENNQPQHF.

This clonotype was seen more than once but under ten times. The chain combines TRBV18 with TRBJ2-6; 8 bases are shared with TRBD1. Looked up from germline, CDR1 is KGHSH and CDR2 is LQKENI. CDR3 length equals 17 residues. Trimming removed 5 bases from V and 0 bases from J; junction bases left unmatched: 6. DNA of the CDR3: TGTGCCAGCTCATTCGGACAGGGCAACTCTGGGGCCAACGTCCTGACTTTC. Its translation: CASSFGQGNSGANVLTF.

There are many counts of this clonotype. J is TRBJ2-5 and V is TRBV5-1; D is uncertain. The germline V gene has CDR1 SGHRS and CDR2 YFSETQ. Trimming stripped 7 bases from V and 2 bases from J, with 6 bases between. The CDR3 is 11 residues long. CDR3 sequence: CASAGQETQYF. The CDR3, as DNA: TGCGCCAGCGCCGGACAAGAGACCCAGTACTTC.

This clonotype was seen more than once but under ten times. The chain employs TRBV3-1 and TRBJ2-7; TRBD2 aligns across 13 bases. The germline V gene has CDR1 LGHDT and CDR2 YNNKEL (reference sequence). The J segment lost 4 bases and the V segment lost 0 bases, leaving 3 bases of the junction unmatched. The CDR3 runs 16 residues. CDR3 in DNA: TGTGCCAGCAGCCAAGAAACGACTAGCGGGAGGTACGAGCAGTACGTC. Translation gives CASSQETTSGRYEQYV.

The V gene is TRBV12-3 or TRBV12-4, the J gene TRBJ2-7, with TRBD2 as a possible D gene (6 bases). CDR3 length: 11 residues. The CDR3 loop is CASSRDFVFNV. The CDR3 DNA is TGTGCCAGCAGCCGGGACTTCGTATTTAACGTC.

The chain employs TRBV12-3 or TRBV12-4 and TRBJ1-1; D is uncertain. The CDR3 contains 12 residues. Trimming left V 6 bases short and J 6 bases short, with 11 bases between. CDR3 sequence (DNA): TGTGCCAGCAGAACAATGGGCCCTGAAGCTTTCTTT. Translated, it gives CASRTMGPEAFF.

This chain joins TRBV20-1 and TRBJ1-5; D gene uncertain. The CDR3 has 12 residues. V was trimmed by 5 bases and J by 0 bases, leaving 5 bases between them. Germline CDR1 reads DFQATT; CDR2 reads SNEGSKA (reference sequence). CDR3 sequence: CSAVYSNQPQHF. The CDR3, as DNA: TGCAGTGCTGTTTATAGCAATCAGCCCCAGCATTTT.

There are a few counts of this clonotype. The V gene is TRBV7-9, the J gene TRBJ1-4, with unresolved D. This CDR3 has 16 amino acids. The germline gives CDR1 SEHNR, CDR2 FQNEAQ (reference sequence). Between the trimmed V and J ends, which lost 2 bases and 6 bases, there was a span of 16 bases. The chain's CDR3 is CASSLQTRNYDEKLFF. The CDR3 DNA sequence: TGTGCCAGCAGCTTACAAACGCGGAACTATGATGAAAAACTGTTTTTT.

This rearrangement joins TRBV18 to TRBJ1-1; D is possibly TRBD1 (5 bases). CDR1 is KGHSH and CDR2 is LQKENI in the germline V gene. Between the trimmed V and J ends, which lost 0 bases and 5 bases, there was a span of 13 bases. The CDR3 has 15 amino acids. In nucleotides, the CDR3 is TGTGCCAGCTCACCACCGGGGGGTGTAAGGACTGAAGCTTTCTTT. Translation gives CASSPPGGVRTEAFF.

This clonotype was seen a handful of times. This sequence joins TRBV29-1 and TRBJ2-2; no definite D call. Germline loops: CDR1 SQVTM, CDR2 ANQGSEA. V lost 6 bases to trimming and J lost 5 bases, with 16 bases between them. This CDR3 is 14 amino acids long. CDR3 loop: CSVRPGRLTGELFF. The CDR3 bases are TGCAGCGTGAGACCCGGCAGGTTAACCGGGGAGCTGTTTTTT.

The J gene is TRBJ2-2, the V gene TRBV3-1; unclear D gene. The CDR3 runs to 14 residues. V was shortened by 0 bases and J by 6 bases, with 8 bases between the two germline ends. Germline assignment: CDR1 LGHDT and CDR2 YNNKEL (reference sequence). The CDR3 DNA reads as TGTGCCAGCAGCCAAGATAGTTGGGCCGGGGAGCTGTTTTTT. Its translation: CASSQDSWAGELFF.

This chain connects TRBV3-1 to TRBJ1-3; a possible D gene is TRBD1 (5 bases). The CDR3 sequence is 16 residues long. V gave up 3 bases and J gave up 4 bases, with 16 bases separating them. CDR1 is LGHDT, CDR2 YNNKEL, per germline (reference sequence). CDR3 in DNA: TGTGCCAGCAGCCACGGGACTGGCCCTCTGGGAAACACCATATATTTT. Its protein is CASSHGTGPLGNTIYF.

This clonotype was recorded many times. This chain links TRBV12-3 or TRBV12-4 with TRBJ2-1; 10 positions match TRBD2. This CDR3 is 17 amino acids long. Trimming removed 1 base from V and 8 bases from J; junction bases left unmatched: 11. The CDR3 region is CASSLGWSSGRKYEQFF. The DNA for the CDR3 is TGTGCCAGCAGTTTAGGGTGGTCTAGCGGGAGAAAGTATGAGCAGTTCTTC.

This clonotype was counted many times. The chain uses TRBV5-1 and TRBJ2-7; possibly TRBD2 for D (6 bases). Germline V gene sequence: CDR1 SGHRS, CDR2 YFSETQ. Trimming cost V 0 bases and J 3 bases, with 13 bases left between them. The CDR3 has 15 amino acids. CDR3 in DNA: TGCGCCAGCAGCTTGGAACGGGGGATCGGCTACGAGCAGTACTTC. Amino acids: CASSLERGIGYEQYF.

The CDR3 reads CASSSQVGGEQYV. As DNA, the CDR3 is TGCGCCAGCAGCTCCCAAGTGGGGGGCGAGCAGTACGTC. The chain uses TRBV5-1 and TRBJ2-7, with D perhaps matching TRBD2 (6 bases). V lost 3 bases and J lost 6, with 13 bases in between. Germline CDR1 reads SGHRS; CDR2 reads YFSETQ. CDR3 length equals 13 residues.

There are a few counts of this clonotype. The rearrangement uses TRBV5-1 and TRBJ1-1; 7 positions agree with TRBD1. The CDR3 covers 15 residues. Germline CDR1 and CDR2: SGHRS and YFSETQ. V dropped 4 bases and J dropped 0; count of bases not matched to a gene: 6. CDR3 bases: TGCGCCAGCAGCCTTCGAGGGACAGTGAACACTGAAGCTTTCTTT. This sequence encodes CASSLRGTVNTEAFF. The whole variable domain, filled in from reference TRBV5-1 and TRBJ1-1, reads KAGVTQTPRYLIKTRGQQVTLSCSPISGHRSVSWYQQTPGQGLQFLFEYFSETQRNKGNFPGRFSGRQFSNSRSEMNVSTLELGDSALYLCASSLRGTVNTEAFFGQGTRLTVV.

This clonotype was detected many times. V and J are TRBV7-9 and TRBJ1-3; D may be TRBD1 (5 bases). CDR3 length equals 15 residues. The V gene lost 5 bases and the J gene lost 3 bases, with 14 bases spanning the gap. CDR1 SEHNR and CDR2 FQNEAQ come from the germline V gene (reference sequence). The CDR3 reads CASSETAVHGNTIYF. The DNA for the CDR3 is TGTGCCAGCAGCGAGACAGCTGTGCATGGAAACACCATATATTTT.

J is TRBJ2-1 and V is TRBV9; 11 bases map to TRBD2. This CDR3 spans 18 amino acids. With V trimmed by 1 base and J by 4 bases, 10 bases remained unmatched. The germline gives CDR1 SGDLS, CDR2 YYNGEE. CDR3 sequence reads: CASSVSPIGTSGYNEQFF. The CDR3 DNA is TGTGCCAGCAGCGTATCCCCTATCGGGACTAGCGGTTACAATGAGCAGTTCTTC.

V and J are TRBV9 and TRBJ2-3; the D is unclear. V was trimmed by 4 bases and J by 0 bases, leaving 6 bases between them. Germline V gene data show CDR1 as SGDLS and CDR2 as YYNGEE. CDR3 size: 13 residues. In nucleotides, the CDR3 is TGTGCCAGCAGCCAATATAGCACAGATACGCAGTATTTT. Amino acid sequence: CASSQYSTDTQYF.

This clonotype was observed at least ten times. This chain joins TRBV10-1 and TRBJ2-2; D not certain. The CDR3 covers 13 residues. Germline-derived CDR1 and CDR2 are WNHNN and SYGVQD (reference sequence). The V gene lost 6 bases and the J gene lost 5 bases, with 10 bases spanning the gap. CDR3 in DNA: TGCGCCAGCAGCAAAGAACTTACCGGGGAGCTGTTTTTT. This sequence encodes CASSKELTGELFF.

This clonotype appeared a few times. This sequence joins TRBV20-1 and TRBJ1-6; weak D call: TRBD1 (5 bases). The germline V and J ends were trimmed by 1 base and 6 bases, with 16 bases remaining between them. Germline CDR1 DFQATT, CDR2 SNEGSKA (reference sequence). The CDR3 contains 16 residues. CDR3 region: CSARGQGLPANSPLHF. In nucleotides, the CDR3 is TGCAGTGCTAGAGGGCAGGGCCTTCCTGCTAATTCACCCCTCCACTTT.

The sample holds many counts of this clonotype. This chain uses TRBV7-2 with TRBJ2-5; no clear D gene. There are 14 residues in the CDR3. Germline V gene lookup returns CDR1 SGHTA and CDR2 FQGNSA. The ends were cut back, 1 base at V and 5 bases at J, with 11 bases in the middle. The CDR3 region is CASSLGDFGETQYF. Written as DNA, the CDR3 is TGTGCCAGCAGCTTAGGCGACTTCGGGGAGACCCAGTACTTC.